Reported below is one TCR beta chain. Its specificity is not known. The V end lost 5 bases, the J end lost 5 bases, and 12 bases lay between the germline ends. The CDR3 contains 13 residues. Germline V CDR1 and CDR2: SGHTA, FQGNSA. The data belong to a study of cytomegalovirus exposure and HLA in healthy donors. Study-wide results and caveats: It is likely that the observed cluster of highly shared sequence variants was a sequencing artifact. Reports indicated that the classifier achieved high specificity and sensitivity in diagnosing cytomegalovirus status. On later analysis, the bulk of CMV-associated TCR beta chains appeared to be HLA-restricted.

Primers: 60 Vbeta forward and 13 Jbeta reverse. Data came from immunoSEQ multiplex PCR; TCRdb stores just in-frame clones and leaves some out. Of about 150,000 clones in the sample, approximately 85% were seen once. The V and J genes are TRBV7-2 and TRBJ1-2; no definite D call. This sequence was found in a woman aged 18-29 years in good health and CMV-seronegative. Sequencing was done on a sample of PBMCs. Here the CDR3 DNA reads TGTGCCAGCAGCCCCTACTGGGAGTATGGCTACACCTTC. It specifies CASSPYWEYGYTF.